This T cell receptor beta chain comes out of a study of blood T cell repertoires in COVID-19. As for the study in general: Researchers got acute and convalescent COVID-19 samples from the United States, Italy and Spain.

Authors' methods: Reference gene primers were amplified, and this amplification served to estimate nucleated cell counts. Repertoires were generated with immunoSEQ multiplex PCR, while TCRdb's copy carries only in-frame clones and drops some. That table furnishes V, J and clone size, whereas the DNA furnished D and trimming. Counted here are about 310,000 clones, about 88% occurring once; the ten biggest clones make up about 1.2%. The CDR3 runs 16 residues. Germline-derived CDR1 and CDR2 are LGHNA and YSLEER. The germline V and J ends were trimmed by 0 bases and 3 bases, with 12 bases remaining between them.

This TCR came from a man in his 70s with acute or convalescent COVID-19. The material sequenced was peripheral blood. The chain has TRBV4-3 and TRBJ2-1; possibly TRBD2 for D (5 bases). DNA for the CDR3: TGCGCCAGCAGCCAAGAGGGAAGCGGTAACTACAATGAGCAGTTCTTC. Translating it yields CASSQEGSGNYNEQFF.